This T cell receptor beta chain was identified in a study of T-cell memory formation after mild COVID-19. General study results and limits: Second-wave clones that peaked on day 37 lacked confirmed SARS-CoV-2 specificity. CD8+ contracting clones occupied EMRA, while CD4+ ones occupied mainly CM and EM. Clones contracting day 15 to 85 were balanced CD4/CD8; later expanders leaned CD4+.

Employing constant-segment primers, 5'RACE generated TCR alpha and TCR beta cDNA libraries bearing sample barcodes and UMIs. TCRdb processed the 5' RACE reads anew with MiXCR; each CDR3 protein has one entry. The table has roughly 400,000 distinct CDR3 sequences, approximately 24% seen once; the top ten hold about 8.7%. A word on this clonotype: Antigen: not known. This may come from a read error, since a much larger clone is one base off.

Trimming at V came to 6 bases and at J to 4 bases, leaving 2 bases not matched to a gene. There are 14 residues in the CDR3. Germline assignment: CDR1 MNHEY and CDR2 SVGAGI. This receptor was identified in an adult woman who had mild COVID-19 (a few samples of this study predate the infection). Cell type and time point are not known. The source material was PBMCs or a T cell subset sorted from them (not recorded which). V is TRBV6-5 and J is TRBJ2-3; 12 positions agree with TRBD1. DNA of the CDR3: TGTGCCAGCAGAGGGACAGGGGGCCCAGATACGCAGTATTTT. Amino acids: CASRGTGGPDTQYF.